These T cell receptor beta chains were read from a single sample in a study of T cell responses to AZD1222 COVID-19 vaccine. Libraries were prepared by immunoSEQ multiplex PCR; TCRdb keeps only in-frame clonotypes and omits some of them. This sample yields about 120,000 clones, of which roughly 85% are seen a single time; around 3.9% belongs to the top ten. The sample in question was peripheral blood, obtained on day 0 of MenACWY control vaccination. Receptors originate from an adult in good health. Each CDR3 is given with its conserved first and last residue. Fields, in order: clone size, D gene, V gene, J gene, CDR3 protein, CDR3 DNA. The D gene is left open where the match is weak. Rows give clone size only sometimes, using once, few, many, or a class for an expanded clone.

>NA|NA|TRBV7-2|TRBJ1-3
CASSLDRLAGNTIYF
TGTGCCAGCAGCTTAGATAGGCTGGCTGGAAACACCATATATTTT
>NA|TRBD1|TRBV29-1|TRBJ2-1
CSVEDRAGRGLGSKRVREQFF
TGCAGCGTTGAAGATCGGGCGGGCAGGGGGCTAGGTTCGAAAAGGGTGCGTGAGCAGTTCTTC
>NA|TRBD1|TRBV7-9|TRBJ1-2
CASSPRQGDYGYTF
TGTGCCAGCAGCCCACGACAGGGTGATTATGGCTACACCTTC
>NA|NA|TRBV5-6|TRBJ2-2
CASSFGRLRGELFF
TGTGCCAGCAGCTTCGGGCGTTTGCGCGGGGAGCTGTTTTTT
>NA|NA|TRBV6-5|TRBJ1-1
CASSSRGSLKNTEAFF
TGTGCCAGCAGTTCAAGGGGCAGTTTAAAGAACACTGAAGCTTTCTTT
>NA|TRBD1|TRBV19|TRBJ1-2
CASRKTGEGYTF
TGTGCCAGTAGGAAAACAGGGGAAGGCTACACCTTC
>NA|TRBD1|TRBV24-1|TRBJ2-2
CATSGTTGEVRRNTGELFF
TGTGCCACCAGTGGAACTACAGGGGAAGTAAGGAGAAACACCGGGGAGCTGTTTTTT
>NA|TRBD1|TRBV3-1/TRBV3-2|TRBJ1-6
CASSRDSSYNSPLHF
TGTGCCAGCAGTCGGGACAGCTCCTATAATTCACCCCTCCACTTT
>NA|NA|TRBV6-6|TRBJ1-5
CASSYSGGLGNQPQHF
TGTGCCAGCAGTTACTCGGGTGGTTTGGGGAATCAGCCCCAGCATTTT
>NA|NA|TRBV27|TRBJ1-5
CASSFRNSNNQPQHF
TGTGCCAGCAGTTTTAGAAACAGTAACAATCAGCCCCAGCATTTT
>NA|NA|TRBV5-4|TRBJ2-6
CASSLAAGSGGANVLTF
TGTGCCAGCAGCTTGGCTGCAGGTTCAGGGGGGGCCAACGTCCTGACTTTC
>NA|NA|TRBV27|TRBJ2-1
CASSISLSSYNEQFF
TGTGCCAGCTCGATTTCCCTTAGCTCCTACAATGAGCAGTTCTTC
>NA|NA|TRBV6-5|TRBJ2-7
CASSYSWDYEQYF
TGTGCCAGCAGTTACTCGTGGGATTACGAGCAGTACTTC
>NA|NA|TRBV10-3|TRBJ1-1
CAISGGVGAGLREVTEAFF
TGTGCCATCAGTGGGGGAGTGGGGGCAGGTCTTCGGGAGGTCACTGAAGCTTTCTTT
>NA|NA|TRBV3-1/TRBV3-2|TRBJ2-3
CASSPLGGVGYQDTQYF
TGTGCCAGCAGCCCCCTAGGGGGGGTGGGGTATCAAGATACGCAGTATTTT
>once|TRBD2|TRBV7-3|TRBJ2-7
CASSLRPAGGSYEQYF
TGTGCCAGCAGCTTACGGCCAGCGGGGGGCTCCTACGAGCAGTACTTC
>NA|NA|TRBV7-8|TRBJ2-7
CASSYGRTSYEQYF
TGTGCCAGCAGCTACGGACGGACCTCCTACGAGCAGTACTTC